These 11 T cell receptor beta chains came from one sample sequenced in a study of molecular identifiers for immune sequencing clone quantification. Using its own MiXCR run on the PCR reads, TCRdb lists one record per CDR3 protein. The table records about 640,000 distinct CDR3 sequences, 15% to 20% of them present only once. The sequenced sample was naive CD8+ T cells from blood, with Jurkat cell RNA spiked in. Subset defined: FACS-sorted CD8+CD4-CCR7+CD45RA+ naive T cells. These receptors all stem from a human donor in good health. Some libraries in this study had Jurkat cell RNA spiked in.

This clonotype was observed at least ten times. The J gene is TRBJ1-1, the V gene TRBV7-8, with D hard to call. There are 15 residues in the CDR3. The germline gives CDR1 SGHVS, CDR2 FQNEAQ. V was pared by 1 base and J by 1 base, with 10 bases between. The CDR3 protein is CASSLGRPANTEAFF. CDR3 coding DNA: TGTGCCAGCAGCTTAGGTAGGCCGGCGAACACTGAAGCTTTCTTT.

In this sample, this clonotype turned up a few times. The V gene is TRBV5-1, the J gene TRBJ2-5; the D call may be TRBD1 or TRBD2 (5 bases each). Between the trimmed V and J ends, which lost 2 bases and 7 bases, there was a span of 12 bases. Germline V gene data show CDR1 as SGHRS and CDR2 as YFSETQ. CDR3 length: 13 amino acids. CDR3 nucleotides: TGCGCCAGCAGCTTAATAGAGAGGGGGACCCAGTACTTC. Protein: CASSLIERGTQYF.

For this clonotype: A much more abundant neighbour one base away suggests this may be a read error. The V gene is TRBV27, the J gene TRBJ1-6; a weak D match, TRBD1 (5 bases). V shed 4 bases and J shed 12 bases, with 16 bases lying between them. This CDR3 has 14 residues. CDR1 is MNHEY, CDR2 SMNVEV, per germline (reference sequence). The DNA of the CDR3 is TGTGCCAGCAGTTCGTTTCAGGGACCTTTACCCCTCCACTTT. Translated: CASSSFQGPLPLHF.

This clonotype was found many times. This chain uses TRBV6-5 with TRBJ2-7; D is unclear. This CDR3 spans 13 amino acids. Germline CDR1 MNHEY, CDR2 SVGAGI. Trimming took off 0 bases at V and 3 bases at J, with 6 bases between the two ends. CDR3: CASSYSRSYEQYF. CDR3 nucleotide sequence: TGTGCCAGCAGTTACTCGAGGAGCTACGAGCAGTACTTC.

This clonotype was picked up many times. V gene TRBV9 combines with J gene TRBJ2-3; D is uncertain. The CDR3 extends over 15 amino acids. Trimming cost V 4 bases and J 0 bases, with 12 bases left between them. CDR1 and CDR2 (germline): SGDLS, YYNGEE. The CDR3 DNA reads as TGTGCCAGCAGCCCACCGACGTCGAGCACAGATACGCAGTATTTT. Translating gives CASSPPTSSTDTQYF.

This clonotype came up many times. V and J are TRBV4-3 and TRBJ2-6; maybe TRBD1 (6 bases). The CDR3 covers 21 residues. Germline loops: CDR1 LGHNA, CDR2 YSLEER. The V end lost 0 bases, the J end lost 0 bases, and 21 bases lay between the germline ends. CDR3 amino acids: CASSQENPVYRASSGANVLTF. The CDR3 bases are TGCGCCAGCAGCCAAGAAAACCCAGTCTACAGGGCAAGCTCTGGGGCCAACGTCCTGACTTTC.

The chain links TRBV19 to TRBJ2-1; either TRBD1 or TRBD2 may fit D (5 bases each). The length of the CDR3 is 15 residues. Germline values: CDR1 LNHDA, CDR2 SQIVND (reference sequence). Trimming took off 0 bases at V and 1 base at J, with 7 bases between the two ends. Here the CDR3 reads CASSIDWGSYNEQFF. CDR3 bases: TGTGCCAGTAGTATAGATTGGGGGTCCTACAATGAGCAGTTCTTC.

V usage is TRBV15 and J usage is TRBJ2-5; 8 bases agree with TRBD2. Germline lookup yields CDR1 LNHNV and CDR2 YYDKDF (reference sequence). This CDR3 is built from 17 residues. The V and J ends lost 0 bases and 3 bases, in that order; junction bases with no gene match: 9. CDR3 coding DNA: TGTGCCACCAGCAGAGATGGGACGGGGGGGTTAGAAGAGACCCAGTACTTC. It codes for CATSRDGTGGLEETQYF.

This clonotype was counted many times. The V gene is TRBV9, the J gene TRBJ2-3; 9 bases align to TRBD2. Germline V gene data show CDR1 as SGDLS and CDR2 as YYNGEE. V dropped 4 bases and J dropped 0; count of bases not matched to a gene: 15. The CDR3 covers 19 residues. The CDR3 here is CASSPPQASGELSTDTQYF. In DNA form, the CDR3 reads TGTGCCAGCAGCCCCCCCCAGGCTAGCGGGGAGCTTAGCACAGATACGCAGTATTTT.

This clonotype was recorded many times. The rearrangement uses TRBV12-3 or TRBV12-4 and TRBJ2-2, with D hard to call. The CDR3 is 13 amino acids. The V and J ends lost 5 bases and 6 bases respectively, with 10 bases between them. CDR3: CASSETRAGELFF. In DNA form, the CDR3 reads TGTGCCAGCAGTGAAACAAGAGCCGGGGAGCTGTTTTTT.

This clonotype was recorded at least ten times. The CDR3: CSVEPRSRGRMAEAFF. The CDR3 DNA follows: TGCAGCGTTGAACCGAGGTCCCGGGGGAGAATGGCTGAAGCTTTCTTT. This chain joins TRBV29-1 and TRBJ1-1, with TRBD1 as a possible D gene (5 bases). The CDR3 has 16 amino acids. CDR1 and CDR2 (germline): SQVTM, ANQGSEA. Trimming shortened V by 2 bases and J by 6 bases, and 22 bases separated the two germline ends. The full variable domain, rest sourced from reference TRBV29-1 and TRBJ1-1, is SAVISQKPSRDICQRGTSLTIQCQVDSQVTMMFWYRQQPGQSLTLIATANQGSEATYESGFVIDKFPISRPNLTFSTLTVSNMSPEDSSIYLCSVEPRSRGRMAEAFFGQGTRLTVV.